The present T cell receptor beta chain was sequenced within a study of blood T cell repertoires in COVID-19. In its sample, this clone was seen a few times. Germline values: CDR1 LNHNV, CDR2 YYDKDF (reference sequence). V gave up 1 base and J gave up 9 bases; unmatched junction bases: 4. The CDR3 totals 16 residues. In the authors' workflow: Estimated nucleated cell counts came from reference gene primer amplification. Profiling relied on immunoSEQ multiplex PCR, and the TCRdb table lists in-frame clones only, not all of them. That table supplies the V and J calls and clone size; D and trimming were determined from the DNA. This sample has over 250,000 clones, with about nine tenths found just once.

This chain links TRBV15 with TRBJ2-2; 14 bases map to TRBD2. The material sequenced was peripheral blood. The TCR comes from a man aged 50 to 60 with acute or convalescent COVID-19. CDR3 DNA: TGTGCCACCAGCAGAGGACTAGCGGGGGGGTCGAGGGAGCTGTTTTTT. Encoded protein: CATSRGLAGGSRELFF.